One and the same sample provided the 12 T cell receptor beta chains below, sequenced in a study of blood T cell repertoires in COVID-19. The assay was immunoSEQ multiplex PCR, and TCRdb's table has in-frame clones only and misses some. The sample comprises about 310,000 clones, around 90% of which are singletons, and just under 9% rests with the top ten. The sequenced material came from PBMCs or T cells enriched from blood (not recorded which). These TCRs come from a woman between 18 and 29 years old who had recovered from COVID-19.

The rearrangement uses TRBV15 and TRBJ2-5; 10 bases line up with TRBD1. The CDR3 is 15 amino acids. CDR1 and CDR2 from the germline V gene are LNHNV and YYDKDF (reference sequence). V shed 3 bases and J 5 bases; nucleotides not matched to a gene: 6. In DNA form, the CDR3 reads TGTGCCACCAGCAGCGACAGGGGGCCTTGGGAGACCCAGTACTTC. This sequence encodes CATSSDRGPWETQYF. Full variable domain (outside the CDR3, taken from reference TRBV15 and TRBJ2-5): DAMVIQNPRYQVTQFGKPVTLSCSQTLNHNVMYWYQQKSSQAPKLLFHYYDKDFNNEADTPDNFQSRRPNTSFCFLDIRSPGLGDTAMYLCATSSDRGPWETQYFGPGTRLLVL.

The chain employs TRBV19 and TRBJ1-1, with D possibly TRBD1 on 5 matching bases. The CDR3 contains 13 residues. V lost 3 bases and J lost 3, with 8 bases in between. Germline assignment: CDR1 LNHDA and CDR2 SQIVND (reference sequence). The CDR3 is CASSIRGDTEAFF. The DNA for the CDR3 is TGTGCCAGTAGTATCCGGGGGGACACTGAAGCTTTCTTT. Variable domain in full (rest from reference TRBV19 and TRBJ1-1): DGGITQSPKYLFRKEGQNVTLSCEQNLNHDAMYWYRQDPGQGLRLIYYSQIVNDFQKGDIAEGYSVSREKKESFPLTVTSAQKNPTAFYLCASSIRGDTEAFFGQGTRLTVV.

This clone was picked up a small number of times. This CDR3 reads CASSPGTAGAPYEQYF. In DNA, the CDR3 is TGTGCCAGCAGCCCCGGAACAGCGGGGGCTCCCTACGAGCAGTACTTC. The chain uses TRBV7-6 and TRBJ2-7; TRBD2 matches 8 bases. Germline V gene sequence: CDR1 SGHVS, CDR2 FNYEAQ. The junction had 11 bases not matched to a gene; V was cut back by 5 bases and J by 2 bases. There are 16 residues in the CDR3.

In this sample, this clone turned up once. This CDR3 reads CASIQGAGGQTYNEQFF. DNA of the CDR3: TGCGCCAGCATCCAGGGAGCGGGGGGCCAAACCTACAATGAGCAGTTCTTC. The rearrangement joins TRBV5-1 to TRBJ2-1; TRBD2 aligns across 9 bases. The junction had 12 bases not matched to a gene; V was cut back by 6 bases and J by 2 bases. The germline V gene encodes CDR1 SGHRS and CDR2 YFSETQ. This CDR3 is built from 17 residues.

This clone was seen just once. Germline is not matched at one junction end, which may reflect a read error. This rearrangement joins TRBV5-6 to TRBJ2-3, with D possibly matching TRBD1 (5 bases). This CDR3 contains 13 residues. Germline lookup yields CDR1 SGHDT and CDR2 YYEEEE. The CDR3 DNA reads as TGTGCCAGCACCTTGACAGTCACAGATACGCAGTATTTT. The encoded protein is CASTLTVTDTQYF.

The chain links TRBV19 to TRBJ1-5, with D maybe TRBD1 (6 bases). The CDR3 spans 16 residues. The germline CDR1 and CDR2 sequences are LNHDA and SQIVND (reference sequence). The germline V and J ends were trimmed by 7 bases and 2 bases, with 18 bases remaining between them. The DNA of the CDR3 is TGTGCCAGTATGATACAGGGTAACTGGGGCAATCAGCCCCAGCATTTT. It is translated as CASMIQGNWGNQPQHF.

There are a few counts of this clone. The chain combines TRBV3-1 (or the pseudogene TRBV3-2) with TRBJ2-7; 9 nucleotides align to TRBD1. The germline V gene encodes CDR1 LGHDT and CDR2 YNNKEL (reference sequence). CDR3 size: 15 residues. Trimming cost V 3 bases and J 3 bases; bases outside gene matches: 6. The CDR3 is CASSQGTGSHYEQYF. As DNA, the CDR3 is TGTGCCAGCAGCCAGGGGACAGGGTCCCACTACGAGCAGTACTTC.

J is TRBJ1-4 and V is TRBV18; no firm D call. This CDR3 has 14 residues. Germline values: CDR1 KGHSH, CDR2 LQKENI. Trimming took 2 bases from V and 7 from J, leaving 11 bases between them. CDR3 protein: CASSPVGVIEKLFF. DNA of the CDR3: TGTGCCAGCTCACCAGTGGGCGTGATTGAAAAACTGTTTTTT.

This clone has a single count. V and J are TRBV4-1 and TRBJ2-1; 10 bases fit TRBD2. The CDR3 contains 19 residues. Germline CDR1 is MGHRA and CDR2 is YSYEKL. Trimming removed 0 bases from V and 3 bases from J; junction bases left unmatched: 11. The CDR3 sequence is CASSQDRAEREGLYNEQFF. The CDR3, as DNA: TGCGCCAGCAGCCAAGATCGTGCCGAGCGGGAGGGCCTCTACAATGAGCAGTTCTTC.

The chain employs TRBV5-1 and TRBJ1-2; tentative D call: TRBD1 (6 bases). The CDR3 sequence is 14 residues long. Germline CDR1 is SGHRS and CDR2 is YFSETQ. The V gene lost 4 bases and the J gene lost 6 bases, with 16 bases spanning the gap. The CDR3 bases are TGCGCCAGCAGCCGGGACACCCCTGGCGATGGCTACACCTTC. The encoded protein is CASSRDTPGDGYTF. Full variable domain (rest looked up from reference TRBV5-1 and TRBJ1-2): KAGVTQTPRYLIKTRGQQVTLSCSPISGHRSVSWYQQTPGQGLQFLFEYFSETQRNKGNFPGRFSGRQFSNSRSEMNVSTLELGDSALYLCASSRDTPGDGYTFGSGTRLTVV.

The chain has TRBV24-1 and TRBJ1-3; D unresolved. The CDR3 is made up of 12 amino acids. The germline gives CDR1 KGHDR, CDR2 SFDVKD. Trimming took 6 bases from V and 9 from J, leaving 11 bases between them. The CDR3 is CATSSASGTIYF. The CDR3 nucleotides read TGTGCCACCAGTTCAGCTAGCGGCACCATATATTTT.

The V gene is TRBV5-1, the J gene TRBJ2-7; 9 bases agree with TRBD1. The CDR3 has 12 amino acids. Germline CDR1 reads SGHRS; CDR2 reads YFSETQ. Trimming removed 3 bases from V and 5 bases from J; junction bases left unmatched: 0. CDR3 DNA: TGCGCCAGCAGCTGGGACAGGGACGAGCAGTACTTC. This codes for CASSWDRDEQYF.